Given below is one T cell receptor (beta chain) in context. Antigen: not known. Researchers extracted total RNA from unfractionated whole blood. This specimen belongs to a study of human T cells and chemical hapten exposure. For the library, individual cDNA molecules each received unique molecular identifiers. Source study methods: There were a median of around 96,000 TCRs per sample, with a range from about 23,224 to 750,000. A single record per CDR3 protein comes from TCRdb applying MiXCR to the reads. The V and J calls reflect TCRdb's pipeline rather than the authors' work. The sample consists of about 120,000 distinct CDR3 sequences, roughly 8.5% of them appearing once. Study conclusions and caveats: Once DPC sensitization occurred, TCRs above 1 in 1000 frequency showed no change.

With V trimmed by 4 bases and J by 3 bases, 14 bases remained unmatched. Germline values: CDR1 SGHNT, CDR2 YYREEE (reference sequence). The CDR3 has 17 amino acids. The V call is TRBV5-4, the J call TRBJ2-7, with TRBD2 matching over 9 bases. The sequencing input was whole blood. This clonotype originated in a human donor in good health. Some clones in this sample may be carry-over from other donors' samples. This chain's CDR3 is CASSRGLAGAFGYEQYF. The CDR3 DNA follows: TGTGCCAGCAGCAGGGGCTTAGCGGGAGCTTTTGGCTACGAGCAGTACTTC.